The next 5 T cell receptor beta chains were all read from a single sample in a study of molecular identifiers for immune sequencing clone quantification. MiXCR, applied by TCRdb to the PCR reads, yields one record per CDR3 protein. Among just under 650,000 distinct CDR3 sequences, about 20% were seen once, and the ten largest hold roughly 0.9%. The source material was naive CD8+ T cells from blood, with Jurkat cell RNA spiked in. Subset in this sample: FACS-sorted CD8+CD4-CCR7+CD45RA+ naive T cells. Receptors were obtained from a human donor in good health. Some libraries in this study had Jurkat cell RNA spiked in.

This clonotype was observed at least ten times. This chain links TRBV19 with TRBJ2-3, with a weak D call TRBD1 (6 bases). The germline CDR1 and CDR2 sequences are LNHDA and SQIVND (reference sequence). Trimming left V 4 bases short and J 1 base short, with 12 bases between. The CDR3 has 15 amino acids. CDR3 loop: CASSTRDTGTDTQYF. The CDR3 DNA is TGTGCCAGTAGTACCAGGGACACCGGCACAGATACGCAGTATTTT.

Comment on this clonotype: A much larger clone sits a single nucleotide away, making a read error possible. The chain joins TRBV25-1 to TRBJ2-7; TRBD1 might be the D (5 bases). V lost 9 bases, J lost 6 bases, and 27 bases lay in between. The V gene's germline CDR1 is MGHDK and CDR2 SYGVNS. The CDR3 loop spans 16 amino acids. The CDR3: CASRGRWAGSFCEQYF. The CDR3 DNA sequence: TGTGCCAGTAGAGGCCGGTGGGCAGGGTCTTTCTGCGAGCAGTACTTC.

This clonotype was picked up many times. The chain has TRBV7-9 and TRBJ2-3; 11 bases line up with TRBD2. The V segment lost 6 bases and the J segment 2 bases; nucleotides outside the gene matches: 10. CDR1 SEHNR and CDR2 FQNEAQ come from the germline V gene (reference sequence). The CDR3 covers 17 residues. CDR3 nucleotide sequence: TGTGCCAGCAGTCCCTCGGGACTAGCGGACTCCACAGATACGCAGTATTTT. Protein product: CASSPSGLADSTDTQYF.

A few counts support this clonotype. The V and J genes are TRBV6-2 or TRBV6-3 and TRBJ2-4, with 10 bases matching TRBD1. With V trimmed by 2 bases and J by 6 bases, 10 bases remained unmatched. This CDR3 has 17 residues. Germline assignment: CDR1 MNHEY and CDR2 SVGEGT. In DNA form, the CDR3 reads TGTGCCAGCAGTTACCAGCCGGGACAGGGGAATCTAAACATTCAGTACTTC. This sequence encodes CASSYQPGQGNLNIQYF.

This clonotype was observed at least ten times. The J gene is TRBJ2-3, the V gene TRBV4-3; 9 positions match TRBD1. The junction had 6 bases not matched to a gene; V was cut back by 0 bases and J by 2 bases. Germline lookup yields CDR1 LGHNA and CDR2 YSLEER. The CDR3 sequence is 17 residues long. The CDR3 DNA follows: TGCGCCAGCAGCCAAGATCCGAGGACAGGGGCCACAGATACGCAGTATTTT. Its protein is CASSQDPRTGATDTQYF.